Listed below are T cell receptor beta chains from one sample, sequenced in a study of spatial heterogeneity in lung cancer. TCRdb re-called the 5' RACE reads through MiXCR, storing one row per CDR3 protein. The data show tens of thousands of distinct CDR3 sequences, around 5.8% seen once. The sample was PBMCs, taken at surgery. The receptors here all came from a male donor with early-stage non-small cell lung cancer. The CDR3 runs from the conserved cysteine through the conserved F or W. D genes are given only for firm matches. Clone sizes are given selectively: once, few, many, or a class where the clone is expanded.

v_gene	d_gene	j_gene	abundance	CDR3aa	CDR3nt
TRBV28	TRBD2	TRBJ2-7	.	CASSLAGEGEQYF	TGTGCCAGCAGTCTAGCGGGAGAGGGCGAGCAGTACTTC
TRBV7-2	.	TRBJ1-5	many	CASSSLYSNQPQHF	TGTGCCAGCAGCTCACTGTATAGCAATCAGCCCCAGCATTTT
TRBV4-3	.	TRBJ2-1	many	CASSQDGTPADNEQFF	TGCGCCAGCAGCCAAGATGGGACCCCGGCGGACAATGAGCAGTTCTTC
TRBV6-5	.	TRBJ1-2	.	CASSFQGRGYTF	TGTGCCAGCAGTTTCCAGGGACGGGGCTACACCTTC
TRBV3-1	.	TRBJ1-5	many	CASSQSGLGSNQPQHF	TGTGCCAGCAGCCAATCTGGGTTGGGCAGCAATCAGCCCCAGCATTTT
TRBV2	.	TRBJ2-2	many	CAGYTGELFF	TGTGCCGGCTACACCGGGGAGCTGTTTTTT
TRBV7-6	.	TRBJ2-7	many	CASSLDPSVAVEQYF	TGTGCCAGCAGCTTAGATCCCAGCGTGGCGGTCGAGCAGTACTTC
TRBV7-2	TRBD2	TRBJ2-5	many	CASRSLAGDWKTQYF	TGTGCCAGCCGCTCACTAGCGGGGGACTGGAAGACCCAGTACTTC
TRBV12-3/TRBV12-4	.	TRBJ1-2	many	CASSGGESPIDGYTF	TGTGCCAGCAGTGGGGGGGAAAGCCCAATTGATGGCTACACCTTC
TRBV20-1	.	TRBJ2-5	.	CSARDSDRGRTQYF	TGCAGTGCTAGAGACTCGGACAGAGGAAGGACCCAGTACTTC
TRBV15	TRBD1	TRBJ2-3	many	CATSRIDRGRIRSDTQYF	TGTGCCACCAGCCGAATAGACAGGGGGCGCATCAGGTCAGATACGCAGTATTTT
TRBV15	.	TRBJ2-6	many	CATSDDSSGANVLTF	TGTGCCACCAGTGACGACAGCTCTGGGGCCAACGTCCTGACTTTC
TRBV29-1	.	TRBJ2-3	.	CSVFSTDTQYF	TGCAGCGTTTTCTCCACAGATACGCAGTATTTT
TRBV7-8	.	TRBJ2-3	many	CASSLTGSFTDTQYF	TGTGCCAGCAGCTTAACAGGGAGCTTCACAGATACGCAGTATTTT
TRBV28	.	TRBJ2-3	.	CASSPPGATDTQYF	TGTGCCAGCAGTCCCCCGGGGGCCACAGATACGCAGTATTTT
TRBV7-8	TRBD2	TRBJ2-3	.	CASSYRILAGVSDTQYF	TGTGCCAGCAGCTACAGGATCTTAGCGGGAGTAAGTGATACGCAGTATTTT
TRBV15	TRBD2	TRBJ2-1	many	CATSPGRVYNEQFF	TGTGCCACCAGCCCCGGGAGGGTTTACAATGAGCAGTTCTTC
TRBV7-2	.	TRBJ2-3	medium-sized	CASSLQGISTDTQYF	TGTGCCAGCAGCCTCCAGGGGATCAGCACAGATACGCAGTATTTT
TRBV9	TRBD2	TRBJ2-1	many	CASSAPLAGGPHEQFF	TGTGCCAGCAGCGCCCCCTTGGCGGGGGGGCCGCATGAGCAGTTCTTC
TRBV5-1	.	TRBJ2-1	many	CASSLSEPAYNERFF	TGCGCCAGCAGCTTGTCGGAACCGGCATACAATGAGCGGTTCTTC
TRBV18	.	TRBJ1-4	many	CASSPLNEKLFF	TGTGCCAGCTCACCACTTAATGAAAAACTGTTTTTT
TRBV12-3/TRBV12-4	.	TRBJ2-2	few	CASSFSGRGSTGELFF	TGTGCCAGCAGTTTTAGCGGCAGGGGGAGCACCGGGGAGCTGTTTTTT
TRBV19	TRBD2	TRBJ2-1	many	CASSDPSGGANEQFF	TGTGCCAGTAGTGACCCTAGCGGGGGAGCCAATGAGCAGTTCTTC
TRBV7-6	.	TRBJ2-7	few	CASSLASGGHFYF	TGTGCCAGCAGCTTAGCGTCCGGGGGCCATTTTTACTTC
TRBV25-1	.	TRBJ2-2	few	CASSGGTTGELFF	TGTGCCAGCAGTGGTGGGACGACCGGGGAGCTGTTTTTT
TRBV20-1	.	TRBJ1-1	many	CSARGLGAFF	TGCAGTGCTAGAGGCCTCGGAGCTTTCTTT
TRBV7-8	.	TRBJ2-7	many	CASSSPGLSPFYEQYF	TGTGCCAGCAGCTCACCCGGGTTATCACCCTTCTACGAGCAGTACTTC
TRBV24-1	.	TRBJ2-5	many	CATRSSGRPQETQYF	TGTGCCACCAGATCTTCTGGACGGCCACAAGAGACCCAGTACTTC
TRBV7-9	.	TRBJ1-6	.	CASRLDIDNSPLHF	TGTGCCAGCCGGCTCGATATAGATAATTCACCCCTCCACTTT
TRBV10-3	.	TRBJ2-5	many	CAISEMGETQYF	TGTGCCATCAGTGAGATGGGGGAGACCCAGTACTTC
TRBV11-2	.	TRBJ2-2	many	CASSPRQAGTGELFF	TGTGCCAGCAGCCCACGACAGGCAGGCACCGGGGAGCTGTTTTTT
TRBV4-3	TRBD2	TRBJ2-1	few	CASSQEKSSGRAGSYNEQFF	TGCGCCAGCAGCCAAGAAAAAAGTAGCGGGAGGGCCGGGTCCTACAATGAGCAGTTCTTC
TRBV5-6	.	TRBJ2-7	few	CASSLGRRLTSYEQYF	TGTGCCAGCAGCTTGGGCAGACGATTAACATCCTACGAGCAGTACTTC
TRBV19	.	TRBJ2-1	.	CATSTLPSGNEQFF	TGTGCCACCTCAACCCTCCCCTCCGGCAATGAGCAGTTCTTC
TRBV25-1	.	TRBJ1-3	many	CASSQTGTGNTIYF	TGTGCCAGCAGCCAAACAGGGACTGGAAACACCATATATTTT
TRBV24-1	.	TRBJ2-1	.	CATSAATLNEQFF	TGTGCCACCAGTGCGGCGACCCTCAATGAGCAGTTCTTC
TRBV20-1	TRBD1	TRBJ1-2	.	CSAPGQGAVGYTF	TGCAGTGCTCCTGGACAGGGGGCCGTTGGCTACACCTTC
TRBV6-6	.	TRBJ1-5	.	CASGVGQGYQPQHF	TGTGCCAGCGGCGTAGGGCAGGGGTACCAGCCCCAGCATTTT
TRBV19	.	TRBJ2-2	many	CASDSGPYNTGELFF	TGTGCCAGTGACTCGGGACCTTACAACACCGGGGAGCTGTTTTTT
TRBV18	.	TRBJ2-7	.	CASSPDPYEQYF	TGTGCCAGCTCACCAGACCCTTACGAGCAGTACTTC
TRBV28	.	TRBJ1-6	few	CASRGGNSPLHF	TGTGCCAGCAGAGGGGGGAATTCACCCCTCCACTTT
TRBV27	TRBD1	TRBJ2-2	.	CASSQGVRTGELFF	TGTGCCAGCTCCCAGGGGGTTCGAACCGGGGAGCTGTTTTTT
TRBV11-3	.	TRBJ2-2	many	CASSFHRNTGELFF	TGTGCCAGCAGCTTCCACAGGAACACCGGGGAGCTGTTTTTT
TRBV18	.	TRBJ1-4	many	CASSPGRKEKLFF	TGTGCCAGCTCCCCCGGACGGAAAGAAAAACTGTTTTTT
TRBV29-1	.	TRBJ2-5	many	CSEGTQYF	TGCAGCGAGGGGACCCAGTACTTC
TRBV5-1	.	TRBJ2-7	many	CASSRSRERYEQYF	TGCGCCAGCAGCCGGAGTCGGGAGCGCTACGAGCAGTACTTC
TRBV20-1	.	TRBJ2-7	many	CSATKPSDTGSSSYEQYF	TGCAGTGCTACCAAACCATCAGATACAGGGAGTAGCTCCTACGAGCAGTACTTC
TRBV6-5	.	TRBJ2-2	many	CASSRNRETGELFF	TGTGCCAGCAGTCGAAACAGGGAAACCGGGGAGCTGTTTTTT
TRBV5-1	.	TRBJ2-7	.	CASSFQGGYEQYF	TGCGCCAGCAGCTTTCAGGGCGGATACGAGCAGTACTTC
TRBV2	TRBD1	TRBJ2-7	many	CASRDRGYYEQYF	TGTGCCAGCAGGGACAGGGGCTACTACGAGCAGTACTTC
TRBV2	.	TRBJ2-1	many	CASTPSPETEQFF	TGTGCCAGCACCCCCTCCCCAGAAACTGAGCAGTTCTTC
TRBV2	TRBD1	TRBJ1-2	few	CASSEGTGGFGYTF	TGTGCCAGCAGTGAAGGGACAGGGGGTTTTGGCTACACCTTC
TRBV27	TRBD2	TRBJ2-7	few	CASPGLAGVYEQYF	TGTGCCAGCCCGGGACTAGCGGGAGTCTACGAGCAGTACTTC
TRBV12-3/TRBV12-4	TRBD2	TRBJ2-1	many	CASTSSGGAGYNEQFF	TGTGCCAGCACTTCTAGCGGGGGCGCCGGGTACAATGAGCAGTTCTTC